Many counts were recorded for the clone carrying this TCR beta chain. The investigators amplified TCR beta CDR3 regions from RNA transcripts. HTBI primers were the set used in a first-round RT-PCR of the TCR CDR3. Each CDR3 protein is one row after TCRdb ran MiXCR on the multiplex PCR reads. The table shows over 700,000 distinct CDR3 sequences, with approximately 36% occurring only once. This specimen belongs to a study of T cells in Graves' hyperthyroidism and ophthalmopathy. This CDR3 comprises 10 residues. Germline CDR1 and CDR2: DFQATT and SNEGSKA (reference sequence). Trimming pared 3 bases from V and 7 bases from J, leaving 7 bases between.

The chain couples TRBV20-1 to TRBJ2-7; no clear D gene. The sequencing sample was made of blood. The source is a woman in her forties with Graves' hyperthyroidism. The CDR3 protein is CSASVEEQYF. DNA of the CDR3: TGCAGTGCTAGTGTAGAGGAGCAGTACTTC.